This entry features one TCR beta chain sequence. Its antigen is unidentified. The table came from immunoSEQ multiplex PCR; TCRdb's copy has only in-frame clones and leaves some out. In the table there are around 2.5 million clones, over 85% of which are singletons. The sample is drawn from a study of shared clonotypes between healthy human individuals. General study points: Some naive CD4 clonotypes, approximately 4.5%, turned up in common across a handful of donors.

The germline gives CDR1 MNHEY, CDR2 SVGAGI. The CDR3 covers 15 residues. V was clipped by 0 bases and J by 6 bases, with 15 bases between them. J is TRBJ2-7 and V is TRBV6-5; D is unresolved. The receptor's source is a man aged 18 to 29 in good health. Some clones in this sample may be carry-over from other donors' samples. Sequenced material: naive CD4+ T cells from PBMCs. Subset denoted: CD45RA+ positively selected. In DNA, the CDR3 is TGTGCCAGCAGTTACTCGGGAACCACCACTTTCGAGCAGTACTTC. Translated, it gives CASSYSGTTTFEQYF.